Below are 15 T cell receptor gamma chains sequenced from a single sample in a study of Vδ1+ human thymocytes. Study-level points and caveats: Highly polyclonal TRG and TRD repertoires with Gaussian CDR3 length distributions appeared in thymus.

Sequences come from RNA converted to cDNA by reverse transcription. CDR3 amplicons came from multiplex PCR with pooled V-gene forward and constant-region reverse primers. TCRdb used CATT to re-call clones from the multiplex PCR reads. The repertoire has 20,000 to 25,000 gamma-chain clones, around 13% of them found once; the top ten carry 1.9%. What these receptors recognize is not known. The sample comprised Vdelta1+ gamma-delta thymocytes from the thymus. This sample's subset: FACS-sorted CD3+ TCRalphabeta- TCRVdelta1+ TCRVdelta2- thymocytes. Receptors originate from a child younger than two who had congenital heart surgery.

This rearrangement joins TRGV3 to TRGJ1 or TRGJ2. This CDR3 spans 11 amino acids. The V segment lost 6 bases and the J segment 7 bases; nucleotides outside the gene matches: 6. From germline, CDR1 is VTNTFY and CDR2 YDVSTARD (reference sequence). The CDR3 is CATWFRYKKLF. CDR3 nucleotides: TGTGCCACCTGGTTTAGATATAAGAAACTCTTT.

The chain has TRGV4 and TRGJP1. The CDR3 has 10 amino acids. The V segment lost 9 bases and the J segment 8 bases; nucleotides outside the gene matches: 3. From germline, CDR1 is EGSTGY and CDR2 YDSYTSSV. The CDR3: CATGGWFKIF. CDR3 coding DNA: TGTGCCACCGGGGGTTGGTTCAAGATATTT.

The rearrangement links TRGV9 to TRGJ1 or TRGJ2. This CDR3 spans 14 amino acids. The J segment lost 2 bases and the V segment lost 2 bases, leaving 6 bases of the junction unmatched. Per germline, CDR1 GITISATS and CDR2 ISYDGTV (reference sequence). CDR3 sequence: CALWEAGYYYKKLF. Here the CDR3 DNA reads TGTGCCTTGTGGGAGGCCGGTTATTATTATAAGAAACTCTTT.

This clone is labeled as medium-sized (0.01 to 0.1%). The chain links TRGV5 to TRGJ1 or TRGJ2. The J segment lost 12 bases and the V segment lost 0 bases, leaving 5 bases of the junction unmatched. The CDR3 runs 11 residues. Germline V gene sequence: CDR1 VINAFY, CDR2 YDVSNSKD. The CDR3 spells CATWDRPRKLF. The CDR3 nucleotides read TGTGCCACCTGGGACAGGCCTAGGAAACTCTTT.

The genes are TRGV4 and TRGJ1 or TRGJ2. Germline values: CDR1 EGSTGY, CDR2 YDSYTSSV. CDR3 length: 12 amino acids. V shed 3 bases and J 8 bases; nucleotides not matched to a gene: 7. CDR3 sequence reads: CATWDFFDKKLF. DNA for the CDR3: TGTGCCACCTGGGATTTTTTCGATAAGAAACTCTTT.

This clone was seen more than once but under ten times. The chain links TRGV9 to TRGJ1 or TRGJ2. V was pared by 3 bases and J by 7 bases, with 3 bases of the junction left unmatched. The CDR3 contains 11 residues. Germline V gene lookup returns CDR1 GITISATS and CDR2 ISYDGTV (reference sequence). In DNA form, the CDR3 reads TGTGCCTTGTGGGAGAAGTATAAGAAACTCTTT. Translating it yields CALWEKYKKLF.

V usage is TRGV9 and J usage is TRGJ1 or TRGJ2. Per the germline V gene, CDR1 is GITISATS and CDR2 is ISYDGTV (reference sequence). Trimming at V came to 0 bases and at J to 7 bases, leaving 6 bases not matched to a gene. This CDR3 spans 13 amino acids. Written as DNA, the CDR3 is TGTGCCTTGTGGGAGGTGGGTCGATATAAGAAACTCTTT. Translated: CALWEVGRYKKLF.

This clone was seen a handful of times. The rearrangement uses TRGV8 and TRGJ1 or TRGJ2. The J segment lost 0 bases and the V segment lost 4 bases, leaving 6 bases of the junction unmatched. Germline-derived CDR1 and CDR2 are VENAVY and YDSYNSRV. The CDR3 is 14 residues long. The chain's CDR3 is CATWEATNYYKKLF. CDR3 bases: TGTGCCACCTGGGAGGCTACGAATTATTATAAGAAACTCTTT.

V and J are TRGV4 and TRGJP2. The ends lost 6 bases at V and 6 bases at J; junction bases unmatched: 16. The CDR3 has 16 residues. The germline gives CDR1 EGSTGY, CDR2 YDSYTSSV. Written as DNA, the CDR3 is TGTGCCACCTGGAAAAAAGGCGGGCGCGGTGATTGGATCAAGACGTTT. Protein sequence: CATWKKGGRGDWIKTF.

This rearrangement joins TRGV4 to TRGJ1 or TRGJ2. Germline V gives CDR1 EGSTGY, CDR2 YDSYTSSV. The CDR3 runs to 14 residues. Unmatched junction bases numbered 7, after V lost 2 bases and J lost 3 bases. CDR3 sequence: CATWDAPGYYKKLF. The CDR3, as DNA: TGTGCCACCTGGGATGCGCCGGGTTATTATAAGAAACTCTTT.

This clone was observed a few times. Distinct nucleotide sequences in the sample also encode this CDR3. This chain links TRGV9 with TRGJ1 or TRGJ2. The CDR3 extends over 14 amino acids. Germline loops: CDR1 GITISATS, CDR2 ISYDGTV (reference sequence). Trimming took 2 bases from V and 0 from J; bases not matched to a gene: 4. DNA for the CDR3: TGTGCCTTGTGGGAGGCACCGAATTATTATAAGAAACTCTTT. This gives the protein CALWEAPNYYKKLF.

This clone was found a few times. The chain links TRGV2 to TRGJ1 or TRGJ2. CDR1 is EGSNGY and CDR2 is YDSYNSKV in the germline V gene. The CDR3 spans 15 residues. Trimming removed 0 bases from V and 7 bases from J; junction bases left unmatched: 12. CDR3 region: CATWDGQVLRYKKLF. CDR3 nucleotide sequence: TGTGCCACCTGGGACGGGCAGGTATTGAGGTATAAGAAACTCTTT.

This clone occurred a few times. Since a much larger clone is just one base distant, this may be a read error. The chain has TRGV5 and TRGJ1 or TRGJ2. CDR1 is VINAFY and CDR2 is YDVSNSKD in the germline V gene. This CDR3 contains 13 residues. Trimming cost V 0 bases and J 6 bases; bases outside gene matches: 5. The CDR3, as DNA: TGTGCCACCTGGGACAGGCGTTGTTATAAGAAACTCTTT. It is translated as CATWDRRCYKKLF.

The chain combines TRGV2 with TRGJ1 or TRGJ2. CDR1 and CDR2 (germline): EGSNGY, YDSYNSKV. The CDR3 has 12 amino acids. V lost 0 bases and J lost 9; bases outside the gene matches: 5. CDR3 sequence (DNA): TGTGCCACCTGGGACGGGCCCGTTAAGAAACTCTTT. Protein product: CATWDGPVKKLF.

As concerns this clone: This specimen includes other DNA sequences encoding the same CDR3. The chain links TRGV2 to TRGJP2. The CDR3 length is 15 residues. From germline, CDR1 is EGSNGY and CDR2 YDSYNSKV. V trimming: 1 base; J trimming: 2 bases; junction bases outside the gene matches: 4. CDR3 coding DNA: TGTGCCACCTGGGACGGTAGGAGTAGTGATTGGATCAAGACGTTT. Protein product: CATWDGRSSDWIKTF.